The 5 T cell receptor beta chains listed next were all sequenced from one sample in a study of identical twins. TCRdb used MiXCR to reprocess the 5' RACE reads, holding one entry per CDR3 protein. The sample has about 520,000 distinct CDR3 sequences, roughly 21% seen once. These data are also associated with another study on T cells expressing NK-cell markers.

Input material: CD4+ T cells sorted from blood. The source of these receptors is a woman aged 18-30 years in good health.

There are a few counts of this clonotype. CDR3 amino acids: CASSQDLFF. CDR3 bases: TGTGCCAGCAGCCAAGATCTATTCTTT. The chain uses TRBV3-1 and TRBJ1-1, with unresolved D. The V gene's germline CDR1 is LGHDT and CDR2 YNNKEL (reference sequence). There are 9 residues in the CDR3. V gave up 0 bases and J gave up 14 bases, with 4 bases separating them.

The rearrangement joins TRBV30 to TRBJ2-7; D is unresolved. V gave up 2 bases and J gave up 3 bases, with 11 bases separating them. The CDR3 is made up of 13 amino acids. The germline CDR1 and CDR2 sequences are GTSNPN and SVGIG (reference sequence). The CDR3 here is CAWSSTWDYEQYF. CDR3 bases: TGTGCCTGGAGTTCCACCTGGGACTACGAGCAGTACTTC.

V gene TRBV10-3 combines with J gene TRBJ2-7; 8 nucleotides align to TRBD2. V shed 3 bases, J shed 6 bases, and the junction held 10 bases outside the gene matches. Germline CDR1 ENHRY, CDR2 SYGVKD. CDR3 length equals 15 residues. CDR3 loop: CAISEGASGSPEQYF. In nucleotides, the CDR3 is TGTGCCATCAGTGAAGGTGCCAGCGGGAGCCCCGAGCAGTACTTC.

This clonotype was counted a few times. The V and J genes are TRBV3-1 and TRBJ2-7; 8 nucleotides agree with TRBD2. This CDR3 has 15 amino acids. In germline, CDR1 is LGHDT, CDR2 YNNKEL (reference sequence). V was pared by 3 bases and J by 2 bases, with 6 bases of the junction left unmatched. CDR3 sequence (DNA): TGTGCCAGCAGCCAGGCGCCGGGAGGGACCTACGAGCAGTACTTC. Translation: CASSQAPGGTYEQYF.

This clonotype appeared a few times. The V and J genes are TRBV10-1 and TRBJ2-5; D might be TRBD2 (5 bases). V was pared by 6 bases and J by 5 bases, with 13 bases between. The length of the CDR3 is 13 residues. In germline, CDR1 is WNHNN, CDR2 SYGVQD (reference sequence). This CDR3 reads CASSPGIGETQYF. The CDR3 nucleotides read TGCGCCAGCAGCCCCGGGATTGGGGAGACCCAGTACTTC.